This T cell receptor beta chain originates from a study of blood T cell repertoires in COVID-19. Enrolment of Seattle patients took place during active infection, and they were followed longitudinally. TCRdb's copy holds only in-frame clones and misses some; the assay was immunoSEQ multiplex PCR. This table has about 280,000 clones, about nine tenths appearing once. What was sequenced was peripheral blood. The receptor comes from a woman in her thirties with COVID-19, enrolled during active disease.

CDR3 nucleotide sequence: TGCGCCAGCAGCGTCCTTTTTCGAGAGACCCAGTACTTC. This gives the protein CASSVLFRETQYF. The chain recombines TRBV4-1 with TRBJ2-5; D unresolved. Germline values: CDR1 MGHRA, CDR2 YSYEKL. Between the trimmed V and J ends, which lost 5 bases and 4 bases, there was a span of 11 bases. The CDR3 sequence is 13 residues long.